This TCR beta chain came from a study of blood T cell repertoires in COVID-19. Study at large: Samples taken during acute and convalescent COVID-19 were collected in the United States, Italy and Spain. From T cells, B-cell-depleted T cells, or PBMCs came the material, which was cDNA or gDNA.

This clone was observed a few times. V lost 2 bases, J lost 4 bases, and 3 bases stayed unmatched. Germline CDR1 MNHEY, CDR2 SMNVEV (reference sequence). CDR3 length: 17 amino acids. Authors' analysis steps: Reference gene primer amplification gave estimated nucleated cell counts. Data came from immunoSEQ multiplex PCR; TCRdb stores just in-frame clones and leaves some out. The D gene and trimming were derived from the DNA, and the V and J assignments and clone size from that table. The sample records over 300,000 clones, around 87% being singletons. The receptor comes from a man aged 18 to 29 with active or convalescent COVID-19. Sequenced: peripheral blood. The chain couples TRBV27 to TRBJ2-1; 15 nucleotides agree with TRBD2. As DNA, the CDR3 is TGTGCCAGCAGTTTAGGGACTAGCGGGGGGATTTACAATGAGCAGTTCTTC. Encoded protein: CASSLGTSGGIYNEQFF.